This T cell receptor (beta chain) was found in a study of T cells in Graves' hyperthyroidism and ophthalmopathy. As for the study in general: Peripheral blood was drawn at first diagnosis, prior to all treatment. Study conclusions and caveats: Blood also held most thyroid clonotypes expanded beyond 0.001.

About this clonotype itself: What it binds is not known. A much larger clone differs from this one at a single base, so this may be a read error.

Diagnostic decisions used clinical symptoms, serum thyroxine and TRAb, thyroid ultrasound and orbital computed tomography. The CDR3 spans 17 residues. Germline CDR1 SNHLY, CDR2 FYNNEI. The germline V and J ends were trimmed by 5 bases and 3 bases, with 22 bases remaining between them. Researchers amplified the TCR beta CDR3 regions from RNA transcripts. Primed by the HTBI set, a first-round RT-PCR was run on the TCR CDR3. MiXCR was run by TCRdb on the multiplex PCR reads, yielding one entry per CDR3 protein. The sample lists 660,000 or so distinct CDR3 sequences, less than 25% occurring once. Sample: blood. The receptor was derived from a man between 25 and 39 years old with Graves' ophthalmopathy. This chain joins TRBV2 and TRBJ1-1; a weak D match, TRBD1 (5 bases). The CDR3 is CASSYNRPGGGDTEAFF. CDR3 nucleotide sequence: TGTGCCAGCAGTTACAACCGGCCCGGGGGAGGGGACACTGAAGCTTTCTTT.